One TCR beta chain is described in this entry. The clone's antigen remains unknown. No quality values exist for individual bases; no much larger clone is one base distant. The data belong to a study of blood T cell repertoires in COVID-19 (dated by TCRdb to the early 2020s). Background on the whole study: Samples from collaborators originated in the United States, Italy and Spain and spanned both the acute and convalescent phases of COVID-19. The prospective study material was composed of cDNA or gDNA derived from T cells, B-cell-depleted T cells, or PBMCs. The dataset comprised deeply sampled blood TCRbeta repertoires from subjects exposed to, actively infected with, or recovered from COVID-19. The repertoires were released in a freely available public database meant as a resource for research on the immune response to SARS-CoV-2. The samples were drawn from two sources: the first 160 participants of the ongoing ImmuneRACE study, and fewer than 1,500 subjects contributed by 6 global collaborators. Nearly every sample came with metadata listing a de-identified subject ID, COVID-19 status, age in years and sex. Where available, HLA class I and class II types were taken from metadata supplied by the sample provider and were not determined by assay-based typing. Overall study results and their limits: Clinical and demographic metadata were provided uncurated, with the amount varying by source and participant.

TCRbeta CDR3 regions were amplified from genomic DNA by means of the immunoSEQ Assay, a bias-controlled multiplex PCR. From the authors' description of their analysis: The number of nucleated cells in each sample was estimated from the amplification of reference gene primers within the assay. To quantify the absolute abundance of each unique TCRbeta CDR3 rearrangement, sequence reads were collapsed and filtered. Productive Simpson clonality was computed per sample as the square root of Simpson's diversity index over productive rearrangements. The immuneACCESS repertoire file appears here via TCRdb, limited to in-frame rearrangements. These files lack a portion of the clones; in checked studies, under half of the deficit traces to unresolved V genes, and the cause of the others is not known. Clone size and V and J calls were adopted from that table, with D and trimming inferred from the DNA. In this sample the table shows 100,000 to 120,000 clones, roughly 85% of which occur a single time. Approximately 13% of the sample belongs to the ten largest clones.

The collaborating institutions used their own protocols to collect whole blood in K2EDTA tubes. For TCRbeta analysis, collaborators shipped samples in one of three forms: frozen whole blood, isolated PBMCs, or DNA extracted from either of those sample types. The receptor comes from a human donor in a cohort sampled during active COVID-19. The sequencing sample was made of peripheral blood.

The nucleotide sequence reads as follows: TGCGCCAGCAGCCAAGATAGAGGTAGTTACGAGCAGTACTTC. The translation is CASSQDRGSYEQYF. The V and J genes are TRBV4-1 and TRBJ2-7; no D gene call is confident. The germline V gene specifies MGHRA as CDR1 and YSYEKL as CDR2. The junction carries 10 bases between V and J, which are trimmed by 0 bases and 4 bases respectively. The CDR3 sequence holds 14 residues, the cysteine and phenylalanine included. CDR3 DNA is the only sequence kept; it has 42 bases, read in frame from the first base.